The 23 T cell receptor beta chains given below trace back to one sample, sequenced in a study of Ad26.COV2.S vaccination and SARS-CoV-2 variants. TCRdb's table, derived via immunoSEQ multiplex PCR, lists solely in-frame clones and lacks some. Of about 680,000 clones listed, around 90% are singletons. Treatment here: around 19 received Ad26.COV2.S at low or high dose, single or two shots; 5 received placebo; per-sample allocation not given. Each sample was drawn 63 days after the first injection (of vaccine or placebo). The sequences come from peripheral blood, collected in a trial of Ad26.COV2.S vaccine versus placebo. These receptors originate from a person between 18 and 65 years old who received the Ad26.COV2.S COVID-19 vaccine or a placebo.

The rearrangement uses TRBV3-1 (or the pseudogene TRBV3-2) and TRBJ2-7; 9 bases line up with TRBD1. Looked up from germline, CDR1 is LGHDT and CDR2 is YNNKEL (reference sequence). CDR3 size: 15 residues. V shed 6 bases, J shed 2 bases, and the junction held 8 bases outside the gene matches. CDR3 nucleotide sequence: TGTGCCAGCAGATCAAGCGGGACAGGGACCTACGAGCAGTACTTC. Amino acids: CASRSSGTGTYEQYF.

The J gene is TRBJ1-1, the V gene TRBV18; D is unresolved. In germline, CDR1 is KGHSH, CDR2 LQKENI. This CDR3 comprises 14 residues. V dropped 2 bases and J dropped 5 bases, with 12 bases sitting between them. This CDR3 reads CASSPENGGTEAFF. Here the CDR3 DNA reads TGTGCCAGCTCACCAGAGAATGGAGGGACTGAAGCTTTCTTT.

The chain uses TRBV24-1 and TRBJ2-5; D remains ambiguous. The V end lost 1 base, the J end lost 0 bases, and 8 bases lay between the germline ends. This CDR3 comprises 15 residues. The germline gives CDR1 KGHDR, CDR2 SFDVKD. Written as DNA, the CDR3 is TGTGCCACCAGTGATTTTAGGACCAACCAAGAGACCCAGTACTTC. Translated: CATSDFRTNQETQYF.

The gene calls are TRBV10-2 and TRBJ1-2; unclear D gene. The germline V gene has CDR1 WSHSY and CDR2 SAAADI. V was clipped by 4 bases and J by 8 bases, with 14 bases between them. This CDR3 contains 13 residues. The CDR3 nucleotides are TGCGCCAGCAGTGGACGGAACGGAGGAGGCTACACCTTC. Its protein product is CASSGRNGGGYTF.

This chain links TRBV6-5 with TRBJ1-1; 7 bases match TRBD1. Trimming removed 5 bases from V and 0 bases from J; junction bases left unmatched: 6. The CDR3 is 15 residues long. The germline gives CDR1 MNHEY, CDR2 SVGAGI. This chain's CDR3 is CASSPPGQMNTEAFF. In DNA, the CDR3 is TGTGCCAGCAGTCCCCCGGGACAGATGAACACTGAAGCTTTCTTT.

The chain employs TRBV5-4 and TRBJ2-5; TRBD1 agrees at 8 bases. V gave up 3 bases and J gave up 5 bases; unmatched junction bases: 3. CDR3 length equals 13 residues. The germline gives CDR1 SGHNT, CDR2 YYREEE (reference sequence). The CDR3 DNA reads TGTGCCAGCAGCTCGGACAGGGCCGAGACCCAGTACTTC. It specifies CASSSDRAETQYF.

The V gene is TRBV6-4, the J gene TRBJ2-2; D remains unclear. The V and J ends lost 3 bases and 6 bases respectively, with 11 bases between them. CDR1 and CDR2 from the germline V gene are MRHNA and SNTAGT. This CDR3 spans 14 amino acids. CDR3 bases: TGTGCCAGCAGTGAAAGGCCCTACCCCGGGGAGCTGTTTTTT. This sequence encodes CASSERPYPGELFF.

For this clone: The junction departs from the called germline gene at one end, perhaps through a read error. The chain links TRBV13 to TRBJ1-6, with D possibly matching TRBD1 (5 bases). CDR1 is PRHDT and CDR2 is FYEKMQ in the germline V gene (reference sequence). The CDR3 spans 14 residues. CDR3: CASSLRRGVSSLHF. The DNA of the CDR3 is TGTGCCAGCAGCTTACGTAGGGGAGTTTCATCCCTCCACTTT. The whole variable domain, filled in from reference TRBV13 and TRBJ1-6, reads AAGVIQSPRHLIKEKRETATLKCYPIPRHDTVYWYQQGPGQDPQFLISFYEKMQSDKGSIPDRFSAQQFSDYHSELNMSSLELGDSALYFCASSLRRGVSSLHFGNGTRLTVT.

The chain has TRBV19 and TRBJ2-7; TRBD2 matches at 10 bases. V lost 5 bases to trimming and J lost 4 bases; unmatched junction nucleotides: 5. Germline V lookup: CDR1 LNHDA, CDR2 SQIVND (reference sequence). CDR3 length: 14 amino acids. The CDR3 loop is CASSEISGRYEQYF. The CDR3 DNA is TGTGCCAGTAGTGAGATTAGCGGGAGGTACGAGCAGTACTTC.

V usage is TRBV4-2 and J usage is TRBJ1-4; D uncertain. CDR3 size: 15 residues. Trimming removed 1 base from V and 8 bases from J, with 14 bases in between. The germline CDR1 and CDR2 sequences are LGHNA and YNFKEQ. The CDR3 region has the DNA TGTGCCAGCAGCCAAGTTCTCTGGCAGAGCGAAAAACTGTTTTTT. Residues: CASSQVLWQSEKLFF.

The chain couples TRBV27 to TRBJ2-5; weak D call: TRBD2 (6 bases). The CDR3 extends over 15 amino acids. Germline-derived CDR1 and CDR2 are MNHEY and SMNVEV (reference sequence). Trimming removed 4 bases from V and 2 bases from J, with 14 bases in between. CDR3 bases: TGTGCCAGCAGTTCTCTGGGACTCCAACAAGAGACCCAGTACTTC. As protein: CASSSLGLQQETQYF.

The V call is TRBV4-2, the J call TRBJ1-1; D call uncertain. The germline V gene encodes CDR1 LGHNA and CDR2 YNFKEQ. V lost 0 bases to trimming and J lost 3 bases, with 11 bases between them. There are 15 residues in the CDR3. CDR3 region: CASSQDLYADTEAFF. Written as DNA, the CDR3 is TGTGCCAGCAGCCAAGATCTTTACGCGGACACTGAAGCTTTCTTT.

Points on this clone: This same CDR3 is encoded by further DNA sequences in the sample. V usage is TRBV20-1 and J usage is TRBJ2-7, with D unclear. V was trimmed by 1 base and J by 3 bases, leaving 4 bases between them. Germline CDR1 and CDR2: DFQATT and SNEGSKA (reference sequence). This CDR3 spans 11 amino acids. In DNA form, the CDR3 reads TGCAGTGCTAGAGGGGACTACGAGCAGTACTTC. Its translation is CSARGDYEQYF.

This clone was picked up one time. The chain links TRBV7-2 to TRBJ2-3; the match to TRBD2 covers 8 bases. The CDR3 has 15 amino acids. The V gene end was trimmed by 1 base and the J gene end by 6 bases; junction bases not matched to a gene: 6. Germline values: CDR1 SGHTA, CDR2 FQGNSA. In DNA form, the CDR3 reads TGTGCCAGCAGCTTAGTAGCGGGGACGCTCGATACGCAGTATTTT. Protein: CASSLVAGTLDTQYF.

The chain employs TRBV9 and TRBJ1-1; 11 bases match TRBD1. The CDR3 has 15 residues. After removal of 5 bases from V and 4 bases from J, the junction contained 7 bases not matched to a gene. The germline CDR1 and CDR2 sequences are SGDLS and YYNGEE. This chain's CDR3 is CASSDSGTGGTEAFF. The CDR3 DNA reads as TGTGCCAGCAGTGACTCCGGGACAGGGGGCACTGAAGCTTTCTTT.

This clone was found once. The chain's CDR3 is CASRGLAEQFF. The CDR3 nucleotides read TGTGCCAGCAGGGGTTTAGCGGAGCAGTTCTTC. The chain links TRBV6-5 to TRBJ2-1; D is possibly TRBD2 (5 bases). Germline CDR1 reads MNHEY; CDR2 reads SVGAGI. V was cut by 6 bases and J by 10 bases, with 10 bases left in between. This CDR3 spans 11 amino acids.

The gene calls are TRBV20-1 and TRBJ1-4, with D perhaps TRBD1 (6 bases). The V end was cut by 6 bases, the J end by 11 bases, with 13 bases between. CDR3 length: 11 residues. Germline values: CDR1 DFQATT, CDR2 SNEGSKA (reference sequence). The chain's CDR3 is CSAGEGVKLFF. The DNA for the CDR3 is TGCAGTGCCGGAGAGGGGGTGAAACTGTTTTTT.

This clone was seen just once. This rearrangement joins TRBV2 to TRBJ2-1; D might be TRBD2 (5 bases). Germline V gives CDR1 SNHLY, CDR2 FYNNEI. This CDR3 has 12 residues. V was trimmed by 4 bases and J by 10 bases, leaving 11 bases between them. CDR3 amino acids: CASSVLAYEQFF. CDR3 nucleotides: TGTGCCAGCAGTGTTCTAGCTTACGAGCAGTTCTTC.

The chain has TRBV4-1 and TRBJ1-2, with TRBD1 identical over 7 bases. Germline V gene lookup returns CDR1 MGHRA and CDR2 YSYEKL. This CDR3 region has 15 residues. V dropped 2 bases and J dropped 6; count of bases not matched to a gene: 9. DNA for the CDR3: TGCGCCAGCAGCCAACCTCGACAGGGATGGGATGGCTACACCTTC. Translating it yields CASSQPRQGWDGYTF.

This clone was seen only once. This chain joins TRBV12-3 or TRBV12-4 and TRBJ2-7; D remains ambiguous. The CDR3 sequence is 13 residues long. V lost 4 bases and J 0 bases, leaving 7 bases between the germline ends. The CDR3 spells CASSSSISYEQYF. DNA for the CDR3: TGTGCCAGCAGTTCCTCGATCTCCTACGAGCAGTACTTC.

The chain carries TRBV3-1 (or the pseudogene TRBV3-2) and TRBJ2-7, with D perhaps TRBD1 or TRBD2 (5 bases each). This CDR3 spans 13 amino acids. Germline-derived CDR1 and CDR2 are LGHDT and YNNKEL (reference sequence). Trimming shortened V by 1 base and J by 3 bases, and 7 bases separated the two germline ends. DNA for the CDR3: TGTGCCAGCAGCCAAGGGGACGGCTACGAGCAGTACTTC. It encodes CASSQGDGYEQYF.

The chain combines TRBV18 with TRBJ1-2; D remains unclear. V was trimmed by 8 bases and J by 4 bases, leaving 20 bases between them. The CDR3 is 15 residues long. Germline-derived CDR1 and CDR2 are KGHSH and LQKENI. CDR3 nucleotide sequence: TGTGCCAGCCAACCGGTTCGAAGCCAGCTCTATGGCTACACCTTC. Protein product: CASQPVRSQLYGYTF. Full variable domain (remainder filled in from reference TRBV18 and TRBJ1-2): NAGVMQNPRHLVRRRGQEARLRCSPMKGHSHVYWYRQLPEEGLKFMVYLQKENIIDESGMPKERFSAEFPKEGPSILRIQQVVRGDSAAYFCASQPVRSQLYGYTFGSGTRLTVV.

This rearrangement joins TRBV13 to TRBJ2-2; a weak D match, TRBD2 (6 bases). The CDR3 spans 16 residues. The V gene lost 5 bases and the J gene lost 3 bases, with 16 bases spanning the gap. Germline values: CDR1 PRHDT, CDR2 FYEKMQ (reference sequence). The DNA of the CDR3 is TGTGCCAGCAGCCCCTCGGGGTGGGGGGACACCGGGGAGCTGTTTTTT. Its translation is CASSPSGWGDTGELFF.